The 9 T cell receptor beta chains given below trace back to one sample, sequenced in a study of blood T cells in healthy people across ages. The second PCR ran about 7 to 12 cycles with a sample-barcoded 5' primer and J-beta primers. TCRdb called the 5' RACE reads again in MiXCR, with one record for every CDR3 protein. This table has roughly 800,000 distinct CDR3 sequences, around 36% appearing once. Source material: blood. These receptor sequences come from a man between 18 and 29 years old in good health.

This clonotype was recorded once. At one end, the junction sequence differs from germline, possibly due to a read error. CDR3 region: CAGRLRDNQETQYF. The CDR3, as DNA: TGTGCCGGCAGATTGCGGGACAATCAAGAGACCCAGTACTTC. The V and J genes are TRBV6-5 and TRBJ2-4; D could derive from TRBD1 or TRBD2 (6 bases each). The J call may be in error: the DNA end matches TRBJ2-5 better. CDR3 length equals 14 residues. CDR1 MNHEY and CDR2 SVGAGI come from the germline V gene.

The chain employs TRBV6-2 or TRBV6-3 and TRBJ2-1; D is unclear. Germline V gene sequence: CDR1 MNHEY, CDR2 SVGEGT. The CDR3 spans 16 residues. V gave up 4 bases and J gave up 6 bases, with 19 bases separating them. The CDR3 DNA follows: TGTGCCAGCAGTTCGCTCCGGCTCCGCCCTGGCAATGAGCAGTTCTTC. This translates into CASSSLRLRPGNEQFF.

The chain uses TRBV12-3 or TRBV12-4 and TRBJ2-1, with 9 bases identical to TRBD2. V lost 6 bases, J lost 7 bases, and 10 bases stayed unmatched. The CDR3 loop spans 15 amino acids. CDR3 in DNA: TGTGCCAGCAGCCTACTAGGCGGGGGGGGTAATGAGCAGTTCTTC. It is translated as CASSLLGGGGNEQFF.

The genes are TRBV6-6 and TRBJ1-5, with D possibly matching TRBD1 (6 bases). CDR1 MNHNY and CDR2 SVGAGI come from the germline V gene (reference sequence). Trimming took off 1 base at V and 0 bases at J, with 10 bases between the two ends. The CDR3 length is 16 residues. CDR3 residues: CASSYLRTDSNQPQHF. CDR3 nucleotide sequence: TGTGCCAGCAGTTACTTAAGGACAGATAGCAATCAGCCCCAGCATTTT.

J is TRBJ1-2 and V is TRBV4-2; D may be TRBD1 (5 bases). Germline V gives CDR1 LGHNA, CDR2 YNFKEQ. The CDR3 has 15 residues. Trimming left V 2 bases short and J 3 bases short, with 13 bases between. The CDR3 sequence: CASSQSGTYDYGYTF. CDR3 nucleotide sequence: TGTGCCAGCAGCCAAAGTGGGACGTACGACTATGGCTACACCTTC.

The chain has TRBV30 and TRBJ2-5; D is perhaps TRBD2 (6 bases). Germline values: CDR1 GTSNPN, CDR2 SVGIG (reference sequence). This CDR3 has 16 residues. V lost 2 bases to trimming and J lost 1 base, with 17 bases between them. CDR3 sequence: CAWSRGVAATQETQYF. The CDR3 nucleotides are TGTGCCTGGAGTCGTGGAGTAGCGGCTACCCAAGAGACCCAGTACTTC.

This chain uses TRBV7-2 with TRBJ1-2; D remains ambiguous. The V gene's germline CDR1 is SGHTA and CDR2 FQGNSA. The CDR3 sequence is 11 residues long. V lost 11 bases to trimming and J lost 4 bases, with 11 bases between them. The CDR3: CALEGSYGYTF. DNA of the CDR3: TGTGCCCTTGAGGGATCCTATGGCTACACCTTC.

In its sample, this clonotype was seen many times. J is TRBJ1-2 and V is TRBV20-1; TRBD1 matches at 8 bases. The CDR3 totals 11 residues. The germline V gene encodes CDR1 DFQATT and CDR2 SNEGSKA (reference sequence). The V and J ends lost 5 bases and 7 bases, in that order; junction bases with no gene match: 3. The CDR3 region is CSAGQGGGYTF. The CDR3 DNA sequence: TGCAGTGCTGGACAGGGCGGTGGCTACACCTTC.

The rearrangement joins TRBV4-3 to TRBJ2-7; 10 bases line up with TRBD2. Germline CDR1 and CDR2: LGHNA and YSLEER. J was trimmed by 1 base and V by 0 bases; bases with no gene match: 12. CDR3 length: 19 residues. This CDR3 is CASSQDWSSGGVRSYEQYF. CDR3 bases: TGCGCCAGCAGCCAAGATTGGTCTAGCGGGGGCGTCAGATCCTACGAGCAGTACTTC.